The 27 T cell receptor beta chains below all came from one sample that was sequenced in a study of blood T cell repertoires in COVID-19. Profiling relied on immunoSEQ multiplex PCR, and the TCRdb table lists in-frame clones only, not all of them. The table includes 250,000 to 300,000 clones, approximately 85% detected once. Sequencing was done on a sample of peripheral blood. The receptors originated from a woman between 65 and 79 years old with acute or convalescent COVID-19.

The chain carries TRBV5-1 and TRBJ2-3, with TRBD2 as a possible D gene (6 bases). Germline V CDR1 and CDR2: SGHRS, YFSETQ. V gave up 4 bases and J gave up 0 bases, with 18 bases separating them. The CDR3 covers 17 residues. The CDR3 region has the DNA TGCGCCAGCAGCCTGGGCATTGGCGGGGTTAGCACAGATACGCAGTATTTT. Its protein product is CASSLGIGGVSTDTQYF. Variable domain in full (rest from reference TRBV5-1 and TRBJ2-3): KAGVTQTPRYLIKTRGQQVTLSCSPISGHRSVSWYQQTPGQGLQFLFEYFSETQRNKGNFPGRFSGRQFSNSRSEMNVSTLELGDSALYLCASSLGIGGVSTDTQYFGPGTRLTVL.

This clone was observed once. The CDR3 here is CASSQNGRETQYF. The CDR3 nucleotides read TGTGCCAGCAGCCAAAACGGGAGAGAGACCCAGTACTTC. This chain uses TRBV3-1 (or the pseudogene TRBV3-2) with TRBJ2-5, with D perhaps matching TRBD2 (6 bases). V lost 2 bases and J lost 4, with 8 bases in between. This CDR3 is built from 13 residues. Germline-derived CDR1 and CDR2 are LGHDT and YNNKEL (reference sequence).

This chain joins TRBV2 and TRBJ1-2; 7 bases align to TRBD1. This CDR3 is built from 13 residues. J lost 5 bases, V lost 6 bases, and 6 bases had no gene match. In germline, CDR1 is SNHLY, CDR2 FYNNEI. CDR3: CASRGTARYGYTF. The CDR3 DNA sequence: TGTGCCAGCAGGGGGACAGCTAGGTATGGCTACACCTTC.

V usage is TRBV5-1 and J usage is TRBJ2-7; no firm D call. This CDR3 has 12 amino acids. In germline, CDR1 is SGHRS, CDR2 YFSETQ. V dropped 1 base and J dropped 4 bases, with 6 bases sitting between them. Here the CDR3 reads CASSLSAYEQYF. CDR3 in DNA: TGCGCCAGCAGCTTGTCAGCGTACGAGCAGTACTTC.

The J gene is TRBJ1-1, the V gene TRBV20-1; D is undetermined. The CDR3 extends over 11 amino acids. Trimming removed 3 bases from V and 9 bases from J, with 11 bases in between. Per germline, CDR1 DFQATT and CDR2 SNEGSKA (reference sequence). The CDR3 nucleotides read TGCAGTGCTAGCCGGTCCTCTAAAGCTTTCTTT. Its translation: CSASRSSKAFF.

The V call is TRBV7-9, the J call TRBJ1-2, with 7 nucleotides matching TRBD1. CDR1 SEHNR and CDR2 FQNEAQ come from the germline V gene (reference sequence). V gave up 7 bases and J gave up 5 bases; unmatched junction bases: 10. The CDR3 loop spans 14 amino acids. The CDR3 nucleotides are TGTGCCAGCAACCCAGGGACAGCCATATATGGCTACACCTTC. Amino acid sequence: CASNPGTAIYGYTF.

This chain joins TRBV5-1 and TRBJ1-4; weak D call: TRBD1 (6 bases). V was cut by 5 bases and J by 5 bases, with 19 bases left in between. The CDR3 is made up of 16 amino acids. Germline V CDR1 and CDR2: SGHRS, YFSETQ. The CDR3 here is CASRGAGAFGNEKLFF. The CDR3 DNA reads as TGCGCCAGCAGGGGGGCAGGTGCTTTTGGAAATGAAAAACTGTTTTTT. The variable domain in full, with the rest retrieved from reference TRBV5-1 and TRBJ1-4, is KAGVTQTPRYLIKTRGQQVTLSCSPISGHRSVSWYQQTPGQGLQFLFEYFSETQRNKGNFPGRFSGRQFSNSRSEMNVSTLELGDSALYLCASRGAGAFGNEKLFFGSGTQLSVL.

The chain links TRBV5-1 to TRBJ2-1; a weak D match, TRBD1 (5 bases). V dropped 0 bases and J dropped 8 bases, with 18 bases sitting between them. CDR3 size: 16 residues. Germline-derived CDR1 and CDR2 are SGHRS and YFSETQ. Written as DNA, the CDR3 is TGCGCCAGCAGCTTGGAGGTTCGGCAGGGCAGTCATGAGCAGTTCTTC. Residues: CASSLEVRQGSHEQFF.

The V and J genes are TRBV4-2 and TRBJ1-3; 8 bases agree with TRBD1. The CDR3 length is 16 residues. Germline loops: CDR1 LGHNA, CDR2 YNFKEQ. V trimming: 0 bases; J trimming: 3 bases; junction bases outside the gene matches: 4. DNA for the CDR3: TGTGCCAGCAGCCAAGAGGGGGACAGGAATGGAAACACCATATATTTT. This translates into CASSQEGDRNGNTIYF.

This chain links TRBV9 with TRBJ2-4, with 12 bases that match TRBD1. This CDR3 has 21 residues. J lost 0 bases, V lost 4 bases, and 17 bases had no gene match. Germline CDR1 reads SGDLS; CDR2 reads YYNGEE. CDR3 in DNA: TGTGCCAGCAGCCCCTATGGCCCGGGACAGGGGGCGAAATTAGCCAAAAACATTCAGTACTTC. Protein sequence: CASSPYGPGQGAKLAKNIQYF.

The chain uses TRBV29-1 and TRBJ1-2; no definite D call. Trimming cost V 2 bases and J 5 bases, with 15 bases left between them. This CDR3 has 14 residues. CDR1 is SQVTM, CDR2 ANQGSEA, per germline. As DNA, the CDR3 is TGCAGCGTTGAACTTGGGTGGGAGCCGTATGGCTACACCTTC. Residues: CSVELGWEPYGYTF.

V usage is TRBV5-1 and J usage is TRBJ2-1, with TRBD2 matching over 11 bases. The CDR3 is 15 amino acids. CDR1 and CDR2 from the germline V gene are SGHRS and YFSETQ. V dropped 0 bases and J dropped 9; count of bases not matched to a gene: 5. The CDR3 loop is CASSLVLAGDGEQFF. CDR3 nucleotide sequence: TGCGCCAGCAGCTTGGTACTAGCGGGGGACGGTGAGCAGTTCTTC.

This chain joins TRBV5-6 and TRBJ1-1, with D perhaps TRBD1 (6 bases). With 4 bases removed from V and 4 bases from J, the gap between germline ends came to 17 bases. The length of the CDR3 is 15 residues. Germline lookup yields CDR1 SGHDT and CDR2 YYEEEE. DNA for the CDR3: TGTGCCAGCAGCCCGGGGGGGCGGAAACGCACTGAAGCTTTCTTT. Its translation is CASSPGGRKRTEAFF.

The rearrangement uses TRBV6-4 and TRBJ2-5; 9 nucleotides line up with TRBD2. CDR1 and CDR2 (germline): MRHNA, SNTAGT. This CDR3 spans 15 amino acids. V dropped 7 bases and J dropped 5; count of bases not matched to a gene: 11. The CDR3 DNA reads as TGTGCCAGCATCGCCGCGGGGGGGCCCCGGGAGACCCAGTACTTC. As protein: CASIAAGGPRETQYF.

The chain is built from TRBV18 and TRBJ1-1; 9 bases line up with TRBD1. The CDR3 loop spans 16 amino acids. V lost 3 bases to trimming and J lost 0 bases; unmatched junction nucleotides: 5. Germline V CDR1 and CDR2: KGHSH, LQKENI. CDR3 residues: CASSPAGTGLNTEAFF. As DNA, the CDR3 is TGTGCCAGCTCACCCGCCGGGACAGGGCTGAACACTGAAGCTTTCTTT.

Comments on this clone: The same CDR3 arises from other DNA sequences in this sample as well. V is TRBV18 and J is TRBJ1-5; D not certain. CDR1 KGHSH and CDR2 LQKENI come from the germline V gene. V was shortened by 3 bases and J by 2 bases, with 5 bases between the two germline ends. CDR3 length equals 13 residues. The CDR3 reads CASSPGGNQPQHF. For the CDR3, the DNA is TGTGCCAGCTCACCCGGGGGCAATCAGCCCCAGCATTTT.

The V gene is TRBV6-5, the J gene TRBJ1-3; TRBD1 is a possible D gene (5 bases). Per the germline V gene, CDR1 is MNHEY and CDR2 is SVGAGI. The V end was cut by 6 bases, the J end by 0 bases, with 12 bases between. The CDR3 runs 15 residues. This CDR3 reads CASSRRASSGNTIYF. The DNA for the CDR3 is TGTGCCAGCAGCCGCAGGGCGTCCTCTGGAAACACCATATATTTT.

The rearrangement links TRBV2 to TRBJ2-2, with D maybe TRBD1 (6 bases). CDR1 SNHLY and CDR2 FYNNEI come from the germline V gene. The CDR3 length is 15 residues. The V gene lost 6 bases and the J gene lost 1 base, with 12 bases spanning the gap. Here the CDR3 DNA reads TGTGCCAGCAGAGCCGGGACACTGAACACCGGGGAGCTGTTTTTT. Protein sequence: CASRAGTLNTGELFF.

This chain joins TRBV7-8 and TRBJ1-6, with TRBD1 matching over 8 bases. V lost 1 base and J lost 10; bases outside the gene matches: 12. Per the germline V gene, CDR1 is SGHVS and CDR2 is FQNEAQ. This CDR3 region has 17 residues. The chain's CDR3 is CASSLGHRDRLGSPLHF. CDR3 nucleotide sequence: TGTGCCAGCAGCTTAGGGCACCGGGACAGGCTGGGGTCACCCCTCCACTTT.

Concerning this clone itself: Different DNA sequences within this sample yield the same CDR3. The chain joins TRBV5-1 to TRBJ1-1; a possible D gene is TRBD1 (6 bases). CDR1 and CDR2 from the germline V gene are SGHRS and YFSETQ. The ends were cut back, 0 bases at V and 1 base at J, with 10 bases in the middle. This CDR3 has 15 residues. CDR3 amino acids: CASSLGGGENTEAFF. The CDR3 DNA reads as TGCGCCAGCAGCTTGGGGGGGGGCGAGAACACTGAAGCTTTCTTT.

This clone was detected once. This rearrangement joins TRBV18 to TRBJ1-1; D remains ambiguous. Per germline, CDR1 KGHSH and CDR2 LQKENI. With 5 bases removed from V and 4 bases from J, the gap between germline ends came to 17 bases. There are 15 residues in the CDR3. CDR3 sequence: CASSLPIPHGTEAFF. The CDR3 DNA is TGTGCCAGCTCATTACCCATACCTCACGGCACTGAAGCTTTCTTT.

The gene calls are TRBV5-6 and TRBJ1-6, with 8 positions matching TRBD1. V shed 2 bases, J shed 11 bases, and the junction held 3 bases outside the gene matches. Germline V CDR1 and CDR2: SGHDT, YYEEEE. This CDR3 region has 13 residues. CDR3 in DNA: TGTGCCAGCAGCTTCTGGACAGGGACACCCCTCCACTTT. Its protein is CASSFWTGTPLHF.

The V call is TRBV6-5, the J call TRBJ2-5; 7 positions match TRBD2. CDR1 is MNHEY, CDR2 SVGAGI, per germline. Trimming cost V 7 bases and J 7 bases; bases outside gene matches: 6. The CDR3 consists of 12 residues. Here the CDR3 DNA reads TGTGCCAGCACCCGGAGGGAGGGGACCCAGTACTTC. Translated: CASTRREGTQYF.

This clone occurred once. The chain uses TRBV13 and TRBJ1-3; D is undetermined. The CDR3 has 11 residues. The germline V gene has CDR1 PRHDT and CDR2 FYEKMQ (reference sequence). V lost 5 bases to trimming and J lost 9 bases, with 8 bases between them. The CDR3 coding sequence is TGTGCCAGCAGCGTATCCTCCACCATATATTTT. Protein: CASSVSSTIYF.

V and J are TRBV5-4 and TRBJ2-1; 15 bases are a match to TRBD2. Per the germline V gene, CDR1 is SGHNT and CDR2 is YYREEE (reference sequence). This CDR3 has 15 residues. Trimming cost V 4 bases and J 9 bases; bases outside gene matches: 5. Here the CDR3 DNA reads TGTGCCAGCAGCCGAGGACTAGCGGGGGGGAGTGAGCAGTTCTTC. It encodes CASSRGLAGGSEQFF.

The V gene is TRBV7-9, the J gene TRBJ1-2; D is possibly TRBD1 (5 bases). The CDR3 is made up of 13 amino acids. Germline lookup yields CDR1 SEHNR and CDR2 FQNEAQ (reference sequence). Trimming shortened V by 2 bases and J by 8 bases, and 12 bases separated the two germline ends. The DNA for the CDR3 is TGTGCCAGCAGCTTAAGCCAGGGCCGGGGCTACACCTTC. This sequence encodes CASSLSQGRGYTF.

A remark on this clone: The same CDR3 is also encoded by other DNA sequences in this sample. The chain couples TRBV3-1 (or the pseudogene TRBV3-2) to TRBJ2-7; TRBD2 aligns across 8 bases. V lost 4 bases to trimming and J lost 0 bases; unmatched junction nucleotides: 2. The germline V gene encodes CDR1 LGHDT and CDR2 YNNKEL (reference sequence). The CDR3 covers 14 residues. The CDR3 coding sequence is TGTGCCAGCAGCCGGCGGGGGGCCTCCTACGAGCAGTACTTC. Translating it yields CASSRRGASYEQYF.